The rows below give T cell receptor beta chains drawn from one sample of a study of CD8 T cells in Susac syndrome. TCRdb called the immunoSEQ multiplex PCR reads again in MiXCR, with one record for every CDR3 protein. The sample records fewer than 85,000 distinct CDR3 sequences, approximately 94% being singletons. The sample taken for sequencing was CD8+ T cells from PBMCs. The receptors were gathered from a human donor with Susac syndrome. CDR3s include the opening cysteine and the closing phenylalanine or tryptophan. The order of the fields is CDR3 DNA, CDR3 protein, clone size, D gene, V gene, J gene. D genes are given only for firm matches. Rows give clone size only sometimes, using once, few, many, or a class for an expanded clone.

DNA: TGTGCCAGCAGTCCAAAACAGGGTTCACCCCTCCACTTT
CDR3: CASSPKQGSPLHF
size: .
D: .
V: TRBV12-3/TRBV12-4
J: TRBJ1-6

DNA: TGTGCCAGCAGGGGACAGGGACCCACTGAAGCTTTCTTT
CDR3: CASRGQGPTEAFF
size: .
D: TRBD1
V: TRBV9
J: TRBJ1-1

DNA: TGTGCCAGCAGCTTATTGAGAGGGGACCTCCCAAGGGAGCAGTTCTTC
CDR3: CASSLLRGDLPREQFF
size: .
D: .
V: TRBV7-9
J: TRBJ2-1

DNA: TGCGCCAGCAGCCAAGAGGGACAGGCCAGAGGCTACTACGAGCAGTACTTC
CDR3: CASSQEGQARGYYEQYF
size: .
D: TRBD1
V: TRBV4-3
J: TRBJ2-7

DNA: TGCAGTGCCCCACAGGCGGAGTTCTTC
CDR3: CSAPQAEFF
size: .
D: .
V: TRBV20-1
J: TRBJ2-1

DNA: TGTGCCAGCAGTTTAGGGGGTAGGACTGAAGCTTTCTTT
CDR3: CASSLGGRTEAFF
size: few
D: .
V: TRBV12-3/TRBV12-4
J: TRBJ1-1

DNA: TGTGCCAGCAGCACGGGACTAGCGGGGGCGGAAGAGACCCAGTACTTC
CDR3: CASSTGLAGAEETQYF
size: .
D: TRBD2
V: TRBV7-9
J: TRBJ2-5

DNA: TGTGCCAGCAGCCGGACGGTCGACACAGATACGCAGTATTTT
CDR3: CASSRTVDTDTQYF
size: .
D: .
V: TRBV6-2/TRBV6-3
J: TRBJ2-3

DNA: TGTGCCAGTAGTCTTGGACAGGGGAACACTGAAGCTTTCTTT
CDR3: CASSLGQGNTEAFF
size: once
D: TRBD1
V: TRBV19
J: TRBJ1-1

DNA: TGTGCCAGCAGCTTCTGGACTGGGAATGAGCAGTTCTTC
CDR3: CASSFWTGNEQFF
size: .
D: .
V: TRBV9
J: TRBJ2-1

DNA: TGTGCCAGCAGTTGGACAGGGTCGGGCGAGCAGTACTTC
CDR3: CASSWTGSGEQYF
size: .
D: TRBD1
V: TRBV6-5
J: TRBJ2-7

DNA: TGTGCCAGCAGCCCTGGACCGGAGCCCCAGCATTTT
CDR3: CASSPGPEPQHF
size: .
D: .
V: TRBV7-9
J: TRBJ1-5

DNA: TGTGCCAGCAGTCCCCGGGGGGACCAAGAGACCCAGTACTTC
CDR3: CASSPRGDQETQYF
size: .
D: TRBD2
V: TRBV6-5
J: TRBJ2-5

DNA: TGTGCCAGTGGAGAATCCTCCTCCTACGAGCAGTACTTC
CDR3: CASGESSSYEQYF
size: .
D: .
V: TRBV25-1
J: TRBJ2-7

DNA: TGTGCCTGGAGTCCCCAGTGGCATAACATGAACACTGAAGCTTTCTTT
CDR3: CAWSPQWHNMNTEAFF
size: .
D: .
V: TRBV30
J: TRBJ1-1

DNA: TGTGCCAGCAGCCCAGGGGGCGAAGGCGGGGAGCTGTTTTTT
CDR3: CASSPGGEGGELFF
size: once
D: TRBD1
V: TRBV7-6
J: TRBJ2-2

DNA: TGTGCCAGCAGCTTCAGGGATTATGAGCAGTTCTTC
CDR3: CASSFRDYEQFF
size: few
D: .
V: TRBV11-1
J: TRBJ2-1

DNA: TGTGCCAGCAGTTTGTCTGCCAGCGCCTTCGAGACCCAGTACTTC
CDR3: CASSLSASAFETQYF
size: .
D: .
V: TRBV27
J: TRBJ2-5

DNA: TGTGCCAGCAGCCCAGAATCCAAGCATAATGAAAAACTGTTTTTT
CDR3: CASSPESKHNEKLFF
size: .
D: .
V: TRBV9
J: TRBJ1-4

DNA: TGTGCCAGCAAGAGCGGGGGGCCGGGAAATGAGCAGTTCTTC
CDR3: CASKSGGPGNEQFF
size: once
D: TRBD2
V: TRBV7-9
J: TRBJ2-1

DNA: TGTGCCAGCAGCGCCGGGACAGATAACTATGGCTACACCTTC
CDR3: CASSAGTDNYGYTF
size: .
D: TRBD1
V: TRBV9
J: TRBJ1-2

DNA: TGTGCCAGCAGTTTTGGGCTAGCGGGGGGGCAAGAGACCCAGTACTTC
CDR3: CASSFGLAGGQETQYF
size: .
D: TRBD2
V: TRBV12-3/TRBV12-4
J: TRBJ2-5

DNA: TGTGCCAGCAGCTGGACGGATTACAATGAGCAGTTCTTC
CDR3: CASSWTDYNEQFF
size: .
D: .
V: TRBV5-8
J: TRBJ2-1

DNA: TGTGCCAGCAGTCAGACAGTGAACACTGAAGCTTTCTTT
CDR3: CASSQTVNTEAFF
size: .
D: .
V: TRBV12-3/TRBV12-4
J: TRBJ1-1

DNA: TGTGCCAGCAGTGAAATCGGACAGGGGGTGGATGAAAAACTGTTTTTT
CDR3: CASSEIGQGVDEKLFF
size: .
D: TRBD1
V: TRBV25-1
J: TRBJ1-4

DNA: TGTGCCAGCAGCTTGGGAGCGGGGGCCCACAATGAGCAGTTCTTC
CDR3: CASSLGAGAHNEQFF
size: .
D: TRBD2
V: TRBV7-2
J: TRBJ2-1

DNA: TGTGCCAGCAGCCAAGAGAGAGGGGGAGGTGGGTACGAGCAGTACTTC
CDR3: CASSQERGGGGYEQYF
size: .
D: .
V: TRBV14
J: TRBJ2-7

DNA: TGCAGCGTTGTGGGGGCGAACACCGGGGAGCCGTTTTTT
CDR3: CSVVGANTGEPFF
size: once
D: .
V: TRBV29-1
J: TRBJ2-2

DNA: TGTGCCAGCACCTTCGGAGAGACCCAGTACTTC
CDR3: CASTFGETQYF
size: .
D: .
V: TRBV27
J: TRBJ2-5

DNA: TGTGCCAGCAGCTCCCCCTCCTTGGACAGGCCCCAAACCTACGAGCAGTACTTC
CDR3: CASSSPSLDRPQTYEQYF
size: .
D: TRBD1
V: TRBV7-9
J: TRBJ2-7

DNA: TGTGCCAGCAGTTTAGACAGGGGGCGACGGCAGCCCCAGCATTTT
CDR3: CASSLDRGRRQPQHF
size: .
D: TRBD1
V: TRBV12-3/TRBV12-4
J: TRBJ1-5

DNA: TGTGCCAGCAGCTTGGAGGGTCCCTACAATGAGCAGTTCTTC
CDR3: CASSLEGPYNEQFF
size: .
D: .
V: TRBV5-8
J: TRBJ2-1

DNA: TGTGCCAGTAGATGGCCCTGGGGCAATCAGCCCCAGCATTTT
CDR3: CASRWPWGNQPQHF
size: .
D: .
V: TRBV19
J: TRBJ1-5